The 23 T cell receptor beta chains in this list originate from one sample, sequenced in a study of shared clonotypes between healthy human individuals. Produced via immunoSEQ multiplex PCR; TCRdb's table is partial and in-frame only. This sample yields 2.3 million or so clones, of which 93% are seen a single time; 0.39% belongs to the top ten. Sequenced material: naive CD4+ T cells from PBMCs. Sample subset: CD45RA+ positively selected. The receptors stem from a man younger than 35 in good health. Some clones in this sample may be carry-over from other donors' samples.

Details on this clone: Other DNA sequences of this sample code for an identical CDR3. The chain combines TRBV6-5 with TRBJ2-5; 7 positions match TRBD2. CDR1 and CDR2 (germline): MNHEY, SVGAGI. The CDR3 is 13 residues long. Trimming cost V 2 bases and J 5 bases; bases outside gene matches: 2. This chain's CDR3 is CASSYGRAETQYF. CDR3 sequence (DNA): TGTGCCAGCAGTTACGGGAGGGCGGAGACCCAGTACTTC.

The table lists this clone with a few counts. The same CDR3 can be traced to other DNA sequences in this sample. The V gene is TRBV2, the J gene TRBJ1-3; unclear D gene. The germline V gene has CDR1 SNHLY and CDR2 FYNNEI. This CDR3 is built from 12 residues. Deletions cut 3 bases from V and 4 bases from J, with 4 bases between. The CDR3 region has the DNA TGTGCCAGCAGTGACAGGGGAAACACCATATATTTT. It encodes CASSDRGNTIYF.

The chain has TRBV19 and TRBJ2-6; TRBD1 aligns across 8 bases. CDR1 and CDR2 from the germline V gene are LNHDA and SQIVND (reference sequence). The CDR3 is 15 residues long. After removal of 5 bases from V and 0 bases from J, the junction contained 0 bases not matched to a gene. The CDR3 bases are TGTGCCAGTAGTGACAGGGGCTCTGGGGCCAACGTCCTGACTTTC. Its protein is CASSDRGSGANVLTF.

The chain couples TRBV29-1 to TRBJ2-1, with a possible D match to TRBD2 (5 bases). Trimming removed 3 bases at V and 4 bases at J, with 13 bases between. CDR3 length equals 14 residues. Germline loops: CDR1 SQVTM, CDR2 ANQGSEA. The CDR3 sequence: CSVEGRPLYNEQFF. The CDR3 coding sequence is TGCAGCGTTGAGGGGAGACCGCTTTACAATGAGCAGTTCTTC.

The chain joins TRBV5-1 to TRBJ2-5; D is uncertain. Trimming removed 6 bases at V and 5 bases at J, with 14 bases between. The CDR3 consists of 13 residues. CDR1 and CDR2 (germline): SGHRS, YFSETQ. CDR3 region: CASNNFGEETQYF. In DNA, the CDR3 is TGCGCCAGCAACAATTTTGGCGAGGAGACCCAGTACTTC.

The chain recombines TRBV28 with TRBJ1-2; D not resolved. Germline CDR1 MDHEN, CDR2 SYDVKM. V was pared by 4 bases and J by 4 bases, with 13 bases between. This CDR3 has 14 amino acids. In DNA, the CDR3 is TGTGCCAGCAGTTCCGGTGAACGGCTCTATGGCTACACCTTC. Translating gives CASSSGERLYGYTF.

This chain links TRBV7-6 with TRBJ2-1, with D possibly being TRBD1 (5 bases). From germline, CDR1 is SGHVS and CDR2 FNYEAQ. V lost 3 bases to trimming and J lost 3 bases, with 9 bases between them. The CDR3 length is 14 residues. The CDR3 loop is CASSLTEIYNEQFF. CDR3 DNA: TGTGCCAGCAGCTTGACAGAGATCTACAATGAGCAGTTCTTC.

This chain joins TRBV5-5 and TRBJ1-5; D gene unclear. Germline assignment: CDR1 SGHKS and CDR2 YYEKEE (reference sequence). CDR3 length equals 14 residues. The ends were cut back, 2 bases at V and 6 bases at J, with 12 bases in the middle. CDR3 sequence: CASSLSGGIQPQHF. CDR3 nucleotide sequence: TGTGCCAGCAGCTTATCAGGAGGAATTCAGCCCCAGCATTTT.

Points on this clone: The same CDR3 can be traced to other DNA sequences in this sample. The chain is built from TRBV27 and TRBJ1-1; possible D gene TRBD1, 5 bases. In germline, CDR1 is MNHEY, CDR2 SMNVEV (reference sequence). The CDR3 loop spans 13 amino acids. V was clipped by 2 bases and J by 5 bases, with 9 bases between them. CDR3 in amino acids: CASSLRGDTEAFF. The CDR3 coding sequence is TGTGCCAGCAGTTTACGAGGGGATACTGAAGCTTTCTTT.

This chain links TRBV9 with TRBJ2-3; weak D call: TRBD1 (7 bases). With 5 bases removed from V and 4 bases from J, the gap between germline ends came to 17 bases. Germline V lookup: CDR1 SGDLS, CDR2 YYNGEE. The CDR3 is 15 amino acids. CDR3 amino acids: CASSRQGGGSDTQYF. In DNA form, the CDR3 reads TGTGCCAGCAGTCGACAGGGAGGAGGTTCAGATACGCAGTATTTT.

This chain connects TRBV7-9 to TRBJ2-5, with TRBD1 matching over 8 bases. Germline V gives CDR1 SEHNR, CDR2 FQNEAQ (reference sequence). V shed 4 bases, J shed 3 bases, and the junction held 1 base outside the gene matches. The CDR3 length is 13 residues. CDR3 DNA: TGTGCCAGCAGCTGGGACAGGAAAGAGACCCAGTACTTC. The encoded protein is CASSWDRKETQYF.

The chain has TRBV1 and TRBJ2-7; no check of the table's D call, TRBD2, against the DNA was made. TRBV1 is a recognized pseudogene. There are 18 residues in the CDR3. CDR3 DNA: TGCACCAGCAGCCACAGGGTCACTAGCGGGAGGAAGACCTACGAGCAGTACTTC. Its translation is CTSSHRVTSGRKTYEQYF.

The chain is built from TRBV29-1 and TRBJ1-2; D unresolved. Germline V CDR1 and CDR2: SQVTM, ANQGSEA. The CDR3 is 13 amino acids. V was pared by 0 bases and J by 4 bases, with 9 bases between. CDR3: CSVEDRAGYGYTF. The CDR3 nucleotides read TGCAGCGTTGAAGATCGTGCCGGCTATGGCTACACCTTC.

The chain recombines TRBV11-2 with TRBJ2-7; D gene ambiguous. V was cut by 9 bases and J by 0 bases, with 12 bases left in between. Per the germline V gene, CDR1 is SGHAT and CDR2 is FQNNGV. The CDR3 covers 13 residues. The CDR3 bases are TGTGCCAGTTCTAGAGGCCTCTCCTACGAGCAGTACTTC. It is translated as CASSRGLSYEQYF.

This chain links TRBV6-5 with TRBJ2-3; 7 bases agree with TRBD1. Germline CDR1 is MNHEY and CDR2 is SVGAGI. V was pared by 6 bases and J by 7 bases, with 13 bases of the junction left unmatched. The CDR3 totals 15 residues. Here the CDR3 reads CASSYREGATNTQYF. Here the CDR3 DNA reads TGTGCCAGCAGCTACCGAGAGGGGGCGACCAATACGCAGTATTTT.

The rearrangement links TRBV4-1 to TRBJ2-1; the D gene is possibly TRBD1 (6 bases). Trimming shortened V by 3 bases and J by 6 bases, and 9 bases separated the two germline ends. Germline loops: CDR1 MGHRA, CDR2 YSYEKL. The CDR3 sequence is 13 residues long. The CDR3: CASSQGTLNEQFF. Written as DNA, the CDR3 is TGCGCCAGCAGCCAGGGGACACTCAATGAGCAGTTCTTC.

This rearrangement joins TRBV6-1 to TRBJ1-4; 7 nucleotides agree with TRBD1. The germline V gene has CDR1 MNHNS and CDR2 SASEGT. CDR3 length: 14 amino acids. V dropped 6 bases and J dropped 3; count of bases not matched to a gene: 4. CDR3: CASSTGDSNEKLFF. CDR3 in DNA: TGTGCCAGCAGCACAGGGGATTCTAATGAAAAACTGTTTTTT.

V is TRBV7-3 and J is TRBJ1-2; no clear D gene. Germline-derived CDR1 and CDR2 are SGHTA and FQGTGA. Trimming stripped 2 bases from V and 10 bases from J, with 11 bases between. The CDR3 length is 12 residues. The CDR3 loop reads CASSLLGGDYTF. CDR3 bases: TGTGCCAGCAGCTTACTTGGCGGGGACTACACCTTC.

V usage is TRBV5-4 and J usage is TRBJ2-7; 7 nucleotides agree with TRBD1. The V segment lost 2 bases and the J segment 7 bases; nucleotides outside the gene matches: 9. CDR3 length: 14 amino acids. CDR1 and CDR2 from the germline V gene are SGHNT and YYREEE (reference sequence). CDR3 sequence: CASSFGTAFEEQYF. The CDR3 DNA sequence: TGTGCCAGCAGCTTCGGGACAGCGTTCGAGGAGCAGTACTTC.

The chain carries TRBV28 and TRBJ2-7; the D gene could be TRBD1 or TRBD2 (5 bases each). With 2 bases removed from V and 2 bases from J, the gap between germline ends came to 19 bases. Germline V gives CDR1 MDHEN, CDR2 SYDVKM. The CDR3 sequence is 17 residues long. The CDR3 bases are TGTGCCAGCAGTTTAGGGGGTTGGAGGCAGCCAGCCTACGAGCAGTACTTC. It encodes CASSLGGWRQPAYEQYF.

The J gene is TRBJ2-1, the V gene TRBV25-1; TRBD2 matches at 8 bases. This CDR3 region has 14 residues. Germline values: CDR1 MGHDK, CDR2 SYGVNS. The J segment lost 4 bases and the V segment lost 10 bases, leaving 9 bases of the junction unmatched. In DNA form, the CDR3 reads TGTGCCACCGGGAGAGCGGGGGCTTACAATGAGCAGTTCTTC. It encodes CATGRAGAYNEQFF.

This clone was detected only once. The gene calls are TRBV7-2 and TRBJ2-7, with 8 bases identical to TRBD2. Trimming removed 6 bases from V and 2 bases from J; junction bases left unmatched: 9. The CDR3 length is 15 residues. The germline gives CDR1 SGHTA, CDR2 FQGNSA. The CDR3 reads CASSPTSAPTYEQYF. DNA of the CDR3: TGTGCCAGCAGTCCGACTAGCGCCCCGACCTACGAGCAGTACTTC.

This clone was found a few times. In the same sample, other DNA sequences code for this CDR3. The chain is built from TRBV5-4 and TRBJ2-7; the D is unclear. This CDR3 has 11 residues. Germline-derived CDR1 and CDR2 are SGHNT and YYREEE (reference sequence). Trimming shortened V by 0 bases and J by 3 bases, and 1 base separated the two germline ends. The CDR3 reads CASSLGYEQYF. The CDR3 DNA is TGTGCCAGCAGCTTGGGCTACGAGCAGTACTTC. Together with reference TRBV5-4 and TRBJ2-7, the CDR3 gives the full variable domain: ETGVTQSPTHLIKTRGQQVTLRCSSQSGHNTVSWYQQALGQGPQFIFQYYREEENGRGNFPPRFSGLQFPNYSSELNVNALELDDSALYLCASSLGYEQYFGPGTRLTVT.